This T cell receptor (beta chain) was observed in a study of beta chain features in type 1 diabetes (dated by TCRdb to 2017 to 2018). Some background on the complete study: Mean age, gender distribution, total cell number and subset yield were not different between patients and healthy donors. A total of roughly 110 million sorted cells were examined across all samples, and the number of cells per subset was strongly correlated with RNA yield. In the study, recently diagnosed type 1 diabetes patients and matched healthy donors were compared on the TCRB repertoires of their sorted circulating CD4+ T cell subsets. Naive and central memory subsets were obtained from all 30 or so donors, but regulatory and stem cell-like memory subsets were isolated from only 8 patients and about eight healthy donors.

A single peripheral blood draw of approximately 120 mL on average was collected from each donor into heparinised tubes. Naive, central memory, regulatory and stem cell-like memory CD4+ T cells were sorted on a BD FACSAria II using a panel including CD45RO, CCR7, CD25, CD127, CD95 and CD27. All sorted populations exceeded 95% purity. PBMCs were separated immediately by Lymphoprep density gradient centrifugation and were stained directly, without being cultured. Samples were stained and sorted in pairs, with one healthy donor and one patient per experiment, so that batch effects were minimized. V is pruned by 0 bases and J by 2 bases, leaving 7 bases of the junction without a gene match. Reading the germline V gene gives CDR1 LGHNA and CDR2 YNFKEQ. Counted from cysteine to phenylalanine, this CDR3 has 18 amino acids. Only CDR3 DNA remains: 54 bases, in frame from the first base. A remark on this clone: Its recognized antigen is unknown. No quality values exist for individual bases; no much larger clone is one base distant.

The research as a whole found: A moderate but significant shortening of TCRB CDR3 length was observed in type 1 diabetes patients in all four CD4+ subsets. HLA sub-analyses involved small numbers of individuals, so any influence of HLA type on TCRB rearrangement remained unresolved. The naive, central memory and regulatory TCRB repertoires appeared to resemble one another more closely among patients than among healthy donors. Because cDNA was sequenced instead of genomic DNA, activated cells with high expression could be over-represented, although the groups did not differ in activation or CD3 levels. At VDJ recombination sites, patients with type 1 diabetes made fewer insertions and deleted more nucleotides, a pattern implying thymic rearrangement abnormalities. PCR might favor shorter templates, but patient and control samples were amplified and corrected together, so any skew would affect both groups equally.

The High Capacity cDNA Reverse Transcription Kit was used to reverse transcribe all of the isolated RNA, meaning that expressed TCRB transcripts were what got sequenced. Naive, central memory and regulatory T cell samples underwent deep immunoSEQ sequencing, averaging about 3.57 million total reads per sample. Sorted cells were lysed in RLT buffer, and RNA was extracted using DNase-treated RNeasy Micro or Mini kits according to cell number. To prevent cross-contamination, each cell subset was processed individually, whereas patient and healthy donor samples were processed jointly. TCRB sequences were amplified from cDNA with the immunoSEQ multiplex PCR, producing 87-bp fragments spanning the CDR3 region. The amplicons were sequenced using the Illumina HiSeq platform. In the source study's methods: Synthetic template baselines were used to correct PCR bias computationally, reads within Hamming distance 2 were collapsed together, and singletons that could not be merged were discarded. Reads were aligned against IMGT so that V, D and J genes, CDR3 length and insertions or deletions at six rearrangement sites could be assigned. Within each subset, clonotype counts were normalized to the number of sorted cells before true diversity and Gini coefficients were calculated with the tcR R package. Repertoire sharing was quantified using the overlap coefficient calculated on TCRB nucleotide sequences. TCRdb stores this immuneACCESS table with in-frame sequences only. Part of the clones is absent; in the studies checked, under half of the shortfall reflects unresolved V genes, and no reason is known for the rest. V, J and clone size were drawn from that table, and D and trimming were deduced from the DNA. The sample table lists under 200,000 clones, 7.5% to 9.5% of them with a count of one. Clones ranked in the top ten supply over 0.5% of the sample.

What was sequenced was central memory CD4+ T cells from blood. This TCR was recovered from a woman younger than 35 with type 1 diabetes. In this chain, TRBV4-2 is recombined with TRBJ2-5, with 12 bases in between that match TRBD2. The CDR3 is CASSQDHGLAGTQETQYF. Here is the DNA: TGTGCCAGCAGCCAAGATCACGGACTAGCGGGAACGCAAGAGACCCAGTACTTC.